What follows describes a single T cell receptor (beta chain). Its target is not known. This record belongs to a study of radiotherapy plus CTLA-4 blockade in lung cancer. Study background: Patients showed objective responses in 18% of cases, and disease control was achieved by 31%. Overall study results and limits: Early clone dynamics of blood T cells, plus interferon-beta, reportedly predicted response best. The study found tumor-derived TCR clones expanded in blood after radiotherapy plus ipilimumab.

Generated by immunoSEQ multiplex PCR, the TCRdb table keeps only in-frame clones and is missing some. The sample has over 100,000 clones, over 65% seen once. People whose metastatic non-small-cell lung cancer was chemo-refractory got focal radiation along with CTLA-4 blockade by ipilimumab. Looked up from germline, CDR1 is SGHDT and CDR2 is YYEEEE. Trimming pared 5 bases from V and 1 base from J, leaving 9 bases between. The CDR3 is made up of 14 amino acids. The specimen was peripheral blood, collected from a patient treated with radiotherapy plus ipilimumab. This chain uses TRBV5-6 with TRBJ2-2; D unresolved. The source of this sequence is a human donor with non-small cell lung cancer that progressed on radiotherapy plus ipilimumab. Some clones in this sample may be carry-over from other donors' samples. CDR3 coding DNA: TGTGCCAGCAGGCGGACGGTGAACACCGGGGAGCTGTTTTTT. The encoded protein is CASRRTVNTGELFF. The full variable domain, with the rest looked up from reference TRBV5-6 and TRBJ2-2, is DAGVTQSPTHLIKTRGQQVTLRCSPKSGHDTVSWYQQALGQGPQFIFQYYEEEERQRGNFPDRFSGHQFPNYSSELNVNALLLGDSALYLCASRRTVNTGELFFGEGSRLTVL.